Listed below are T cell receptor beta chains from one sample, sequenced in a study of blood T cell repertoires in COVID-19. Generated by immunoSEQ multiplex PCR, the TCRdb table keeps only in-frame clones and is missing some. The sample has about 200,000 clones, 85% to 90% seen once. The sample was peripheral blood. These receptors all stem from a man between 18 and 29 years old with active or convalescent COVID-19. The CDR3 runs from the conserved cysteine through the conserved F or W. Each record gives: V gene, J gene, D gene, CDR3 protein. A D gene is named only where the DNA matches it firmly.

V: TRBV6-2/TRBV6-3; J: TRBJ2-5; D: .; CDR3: CASSQTGLRETQYF
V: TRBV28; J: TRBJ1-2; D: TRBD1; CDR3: CASFVPGQGGGSGGYTF
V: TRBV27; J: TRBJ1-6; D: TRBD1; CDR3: CASRPGQGDSPLHF
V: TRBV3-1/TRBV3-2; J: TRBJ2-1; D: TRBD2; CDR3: CASSPGTSGTTTYNEQFF
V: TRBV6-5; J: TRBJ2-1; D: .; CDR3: CASSYLSGSYNEQFF
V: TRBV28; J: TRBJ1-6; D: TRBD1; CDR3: CASSLPRDSFNSPLHF
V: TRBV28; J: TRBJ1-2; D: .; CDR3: CASSLSANLGYGYTF
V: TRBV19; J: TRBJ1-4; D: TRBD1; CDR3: CASSAYAGTGREKLFF
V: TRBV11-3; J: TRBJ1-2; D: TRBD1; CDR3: CASSSPRDSSNYGYTF
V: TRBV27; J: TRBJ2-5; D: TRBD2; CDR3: CASSLPRAGEKETQYF
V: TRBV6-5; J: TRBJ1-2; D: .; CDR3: CASRQDSFGGYTF
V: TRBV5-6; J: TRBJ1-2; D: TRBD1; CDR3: CASCTRARGRPYGYTF
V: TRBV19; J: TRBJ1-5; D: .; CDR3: CASSIGWQAQPQHF
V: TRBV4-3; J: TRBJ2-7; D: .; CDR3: CASSQGHAGGKQYF
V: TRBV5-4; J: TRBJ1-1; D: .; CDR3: CASSFGQGRGMNTEAFF
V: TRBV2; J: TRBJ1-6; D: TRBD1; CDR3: CASRVGQGGSPLHF
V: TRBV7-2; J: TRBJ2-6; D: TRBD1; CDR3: CASSSTGTALSGANVLTF
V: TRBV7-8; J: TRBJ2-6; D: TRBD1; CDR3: CASSLRSTGGKVTGANVLTF
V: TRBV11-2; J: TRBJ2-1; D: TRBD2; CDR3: CASSAFSGSNEQFF
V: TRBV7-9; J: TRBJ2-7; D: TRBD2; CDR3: CASSFDLGLAYEQYF
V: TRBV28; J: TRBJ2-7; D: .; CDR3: CASSFARGSSYEQYF
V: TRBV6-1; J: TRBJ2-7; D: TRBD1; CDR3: CASSDQDRALSYEQYF
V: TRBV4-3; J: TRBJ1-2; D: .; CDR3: CASSQTGNYGYTF
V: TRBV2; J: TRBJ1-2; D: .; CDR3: CASMGGRYDYGYTF
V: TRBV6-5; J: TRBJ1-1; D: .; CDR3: CASSRSWNTEAFF
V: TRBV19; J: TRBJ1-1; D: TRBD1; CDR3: CASSDRANTEAFF
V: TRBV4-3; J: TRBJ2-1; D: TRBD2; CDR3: CASSQGLAGAYYNEQFF
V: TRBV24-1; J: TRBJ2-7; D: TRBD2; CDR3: CATSDRGAGRTYEQYF
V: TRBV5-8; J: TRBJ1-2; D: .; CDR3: CASSFRRLSYGYTF
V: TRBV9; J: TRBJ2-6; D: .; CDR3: CASTGSGANVLTF
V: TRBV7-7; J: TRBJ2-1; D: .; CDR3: CASSLDLHNEQFF
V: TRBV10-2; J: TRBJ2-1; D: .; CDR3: CASSALTADGALFYNEQFF
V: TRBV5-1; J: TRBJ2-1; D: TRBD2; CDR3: CASSLTLAGGDNEQFF
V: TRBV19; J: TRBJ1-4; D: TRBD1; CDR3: CASSIGQGRTEKLFF
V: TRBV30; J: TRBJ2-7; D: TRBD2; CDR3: CAWSVASGRFNEQYF
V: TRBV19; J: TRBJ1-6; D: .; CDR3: CASTGQQNSPLHF
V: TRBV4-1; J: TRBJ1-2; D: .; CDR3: CASSQAQGPYGYTF